The clone carrying this TCR beta chain has a handful of counts. The entry originates in a study of CD8 T cells in Susac syndrome. In germline, CDR1 is SGHAT, CDR2 FQNNGV. V shed 3 bases and J 3 bases; nucleotides not matched to a gene: 4. The CDR3 has 14 amino acids. Random hexamers served to reverse transcribe roughly 0.5 to 1 ug RNA. From the immunoSEQ multiplex PCR reads, TCRdb called clonotypes with MiXCR, one entry per CDR3 protein. The profile shows approximately 270,000 distinct CDR3 sequences, just under 95% of them singletons. Sequences were obtained from CD4+ T cells from PBMCs. The chain combines TRBV11-2 with TRBJ1-2; 7 bases align to TRBD1. This receptor was taken from a human donor with multiple sclerosis. The CDR3 loop is CASSLTGSYYGYTF. For the CDR3, the DNA is TGTGCCAGCAGCTTGACAGGGAGCTACTATGGCTACACCTTC. Full variable domain (rest looked up from reference TRBV11-2 and TRBJ1-2): EAGVAQSPRYKIIEKRQSVAFWCNPISGHATLYWYQQILGQGPKLLIQFQNNGVVDDSQLPKDRFSAERLKGVDSTLKIQPAKLEDSAVYLCASSLTGSYYGYTFGSGTRLTVV.